Each of the 8 T cell receptor beta chains below was sequenced from the same sample in a study of technical replicates of blood from several donors (TCRdb year 2017). The method was the immunoSEQ multiplex PCR assay. TCRdb re-hosts the immuneACCESS table, in-frame sequences only. Its copies lack some clones; in the studies checked, an unresolved V gene accounts for under half of them, and the cause for the rest is not known. Recorded for this sample are some 15,000 clones; under 85% of them occurred a single time. The ten largest clonotypes hold around 12% of the sample. The sequencing sample was made of PBMCs. These receptors all come from a human donor in good health.

The chain employs TRBV2 and TRBJ2-1; 8 nucleotides match TRBD2. This CDR3 is 16 amino acids long. The germline CDR1 and CDR2 sequences are SNHLY and FYNNEI. J gave up 4 bases and V 2 bases, and 7 bases lay outside the gene matches. CDR3 sequence: CASSESLAGGYNEQFF. The CDR3 coding sequence is TGTGCCAGCAGTGAAAGCCTGGCGGGAGGTTACAATGAGCAGTTCTTC.

This clone has more than one count but fewer than ten. This chain connects TRBV19 to TRBJ2-1; 11 bases match TRBD2. This CDR3 has 18 amino acids. Germline V gives CDR1 LNHDA, CDR2 SQIVND (reference sequence). V lost 4 bases, J lost 4 bases, and 12 bases stayed unmatched. CDR3 in amino acids: CASSTLPKTSGSYNEQFF. For the CDR3, the DNA is TGTGCCAGTAGTACCCTCCCGAAAACTAGCGGGAGTTACAATGAGCAGTTCTTC.

This chain connects TRBV11-3 to TRBJ2-2; TRBD1 aligns across 10 bases. CDR1 is SGHNT, CDR2 YENEEA, per germline. The CDR3 consists of 16 residues. The ends lost 5 bases at V and 6 bases at J; junction bases unmatched: 9. The CDR3 nucleotides are TGTGCCAGCAGCATTCCTCCCGGACAGGGGGCCGGGGAGCTGTTTTTT. Translation: CASSIPPGQGAGELFF.

The CDR3 reads CASSGGLGNTIYF. The CDR3 DNA reads as TGTGCCAGCAGTGGGGGGTTGGGAAACACCATATATTTT. The chain has TRBV6-6 and TRBJ1-3; a possible D gene is TRBD1 (5 bases). Between the trimmed V and J ends, which lost 5 bases and 4 bases, there was a span of 9 bases. CDR3 length: 13 amino acids. Germline loops: CDR1 MNHNY, CDR2 SVGAGI (reference sequence).

V usage is TRBV5-1 and J usage is TRBJ2-5, with unresolved D. The length of the CDR3 is 14 residues. Germline assignment: CDR1 SGHRS and CDR2 YFSETQ. Trimming took 0 bases from V and 3 from J, leaving 9 bases between them. For the CDR3, the DNA is TGCGCCAGCAGCTTGGGTGGGCAGGAAGAGACCCAGTACTTC. Protein: CASSLGGQEETQYF.

The chain has TRBV5-6 and TRBJ2-7; 9 bases are a match to TRBD1. Germline V gene lookup returns CDR1 SGHDT and CDR2 YYEEEE. The trim removed 1 base at V and 4 bases at J, leaving 9 bases unmatched. The CDR3 runs 16 residues. The CDR3 region has the DNA TGTGCCAGCAGCTTGATATCGGGACAGGGACCTTACGAGCAGTACTTC. Translated: CASSLISGQGPYEQYF.

The chain recombines TRBV29-1 with TRBJ1-1; a possible D gene is TRBD1 (6 bases). This CDR3 is built from 12 residues. Trimming pared 7 bases from V and 1 base from J, leaving 10 bases between. Looked up from germline, CDR1 is SQVTM and CDR2 is ANQGSEA. DNA of the CDR3: TGCAGCGCAGGGGTAAGGAACACTGAAGCTTTCTTT. This translates into CSAGVRNTEAFF. Based on the CDR3 plus reference TRBV29-1 and TRBJ1-1, the full variable domain is SAVISQKPSRDICQRGTSLTIQCQVDSQVTMMFWYRQQPGQSLTLIATANQGSEATYESGFVIDKFPISRPNLTFSTLTVSNMSPEDSSIYLCSAGVRNTEAFFGQGTRLTVV.

The chain links TRBV27 to TRBJ2-1; weak D call: TRBD2 (6 bases). Between the trimmed V and J ends, which lost 6 bases and 0 bases, there was a span of 12 bases. The CDR3 loop spans 15 amino acids. Per the germline V gene, CDR1 is MNHEY and CDR2 is SMNVEV (reference sequence). DNA of the CDR3: TGTGCCAGCAGCCCTAGCGTAAGCTCCTACAATGAGCAGTTCTTC. This translates into CASSPSVSSYNEQFF.